The 32 T cell receptor beta chains given below trace back to one sample, sequenced in a study. Each CDR3 protein is one row after TCRdb ran MiXCR on the RT-PCR reads. Of about 680,000 distinct CDR3 sequences in the sample, more than 13% were seen once. The sample was memory CD4+ T cells from blood. The origin of the receptors is a female donor in good health, serving as a healthy control.

This clonotype was detected a few times. The gene calls are TRBV7-2 and TRBJ2-7; D possibly corresponds to TRBD2 (6 bases). The CDR3 is 16 amino acids. CDR1 is SGHTA, CDR2 FQGNSA, per germline. Trimming removed 2 bases at V and 1 base at J, with 15 bases between. The CDR3 loop reads CASSLIRGWGSYEQYF. CDR3 nucleotides: TGTGCCAGCAGCTTAATCCGGGGGTGGGGATCCTACGAGCAGTACTTC.

This clonotype has just a few counts. CDR3 sequence (DNA): TGTGCCAGCAGTTATCCGGTCGGGTCCTACGAGCAGTACTTC. As protein: CASSYPVGSYEQYF. This chain uses TRBV6-2 or TRBV6-3 with TRBJ2-7; D is unresolved. Deletions cut 3 bases from V and 1 base from J, with 10 bases between. The CDR3 is 14 residues long. Looked up from germline, CDR1 is MNHEY and CDR2 is SVGEGT.

The chain carries TRBV30 and TRBJ2-1; 7 bases line up with TRBD2. The germline CDR1 and CDR2 sequences are GTSNPN and SVGIG (reference sequence). V gave up 0 bases and J gave up 1 base; unmatched junction bases: 6. The CDR3 covers 16 residues. The CDR3 here is CAWSVGLEISYNEQFF. The CDR3 nucleotides are TGTGCCTGGAGTGTCGGACTAGAGATATCCTACAATGAGCAGTTCTTC. The whole variable domain, filled in from reference TRBV30 and TRBJ2-1, reads SQTIHQWPATLVQPVGSPLSLECTVEGTSNPNLYWYRQAAGRGLQLLFYSVGIGQISSEVPQNLSASRPQDRQFILSSKKLLLSDSGFYLCAWSVGLEISYNEQFFGPGTRLTVL.

This clonotype has just a few counts. As DNA, the CDR3 is TGTGCCAGCAGCCCATTTGAGCGGCCTCCCTACAATGAGCAGTTCTTC. Amino acids: CASSPFERPPYNEQFF. The chain recombines TRBV7-2 with TRBJ2-1; D may be TRBD2 (5 bases). Germline-derived CDR1 and CDR2 are SGHTA and FQGNSA. Between the trimmed V and J ends, which lost 5 bases and 2 bases, there was a span of 16 bases. The CDR3 loop spans 16 amino acids.

The rearrangement joins TRBV12-3 or TRBV12-4 to TRBJ2-3; D gene unclear. The length of the CDR3 is 14 residues. Trimming removed 2 bases at V and 4 bases at J, with 10 bases between. This CDR3 is CASSLNKAADTQYF. CDR3 nucleotides: TGTGCCAGCAGTTTAAACAAGGCGGCAGATACGCAGTATTTT.

In its sample, this clonotype was seen a few times. The rearrangement uses TRBV4-3 and TRBJ1-5; D is ambiguous. Germline V gene data show CDR1 as LGHNA and CDR2 as YSLEER. The V end was cut by 0 bases, the J end by 6 bases, with 12 bases between. This CDR3 contains 15 residues. CDR3 amino acids: CASSQDSDVGQPQHF. In DNA form, the CDR3 reads TGCGCCAGCAGCCAAGATAGCGATGTCGGTCAGCCCCAGCATTTT.

This clonotype was observed a few times. The chain recombines TRBV10-3 with TRBJ2-3, with TRBD1 matching over 9 bases. Germline lookup yields CDR1 ENHRY and CDR2 SYGVKD. With 10 bases clipped from V and 7 bases from J, the junction kept 15 bases outside the gene matches. This CDR3 contains 15 residues. The CDR3 bases are TGTGCCACGACCCCACCGGGACAGGGAGCTTATACGCAGTATTTT. The encoded protein is CATTPPGQGAYTQYF.

The V and J genes are TRBV20-1 and TRBJ2-7, with TRBD2 identical over 13 bases. The ends lost 3 bases at V and 9 bases at J; junction bases unmatched: 17. The length of the CDR3 is 17 residues. Germline V gene lookup returns CDR1 DFQATT and CDR2 SNEGSKA (reference sequence). The CDR3 reads CSAREGWTSGRPLGQYF. The CDR3 DNA sequence: TGCAGTGCTAGGGAGGGGTGGACTAGCGGGAGACCTCTCGGGCAGTACTTC.

This clonotype was seen more than once but under ten times. J is TRBJ2-1 and V is TRBV28, with TRBD2 matching over 9 bases. The germline V gene encodes CDR1 MDHEN and CDR2 SYDVKM. With 5 bases clipped from V and 7 bases from J, the junction kept 12 bases outside the gene matches. This CDR3 contains 16 residues. CDR3 coding DNA: TGTGCCAGCAGTCCCCCCGTAGCGGGAGTAGGAAATGAGCAGTTCTTC. It is translated as CASSPPVAGVGNEQFF.

This clonotype has at least ten counts. V usage is TRBV20-1 and J usage is TRBJ1-6, with a weak D call TRBD1 (6 bases). The length of the CDR3 is 15 residues. V dropped 2 bases and J dropped 10 bases, with 18 bases sitting between them. Germline CDR1 and CDR2: DFQATT and SNEGSKA (reference sequence). CDR3 DNA sequence: TGCAGTGCTAGACCGACACAGGGTCCCGGATCACCCCTCCACTTT. It yields the protein CSARPTQGPGSPLHF.

In its sample, this clonotype was seen many times. The chain recombines TRBV20-1 with TRBJ2-7; 7 positions agree with TRBD1. J lost 3 bases, V lost 7 bases, and 15 bases had no gene match. In germline, CDR1 is DFQATT, CDR2 SNEGSKA (reference sequence). The CDR3 length is 15 residues. CDR3: CSGTSPGTANYEQYF. The CDR3 bases are TGCAGTGGTACCAGTCCCGGGACAGCCAACTACGAGCAGTACTTC.

This clonotype was seen ten or more times. The rearrangement links TRBV20-1 to TRBJ1-3; D remains ambiguous. The CDR3 consists of 15 residues. Germline CDR1 DFQATT, CDR2 SNEGSKA (reference sequence). V was clipped by 5 bases and J by 0 bases, with 14 bases between them. The CDR3: CSAARPTFSGNTIYF. Here the CDR3 DNA reads TGCAGTGCTGCCCGCCCGACTTTCTCTGGAAACACCATATATTTT.

The chain's CDR3 is CASSLAGSGFNEQFF. DNA of the CDR3: TGCGCCAGCAGCTTGGCCGGTAGCGGGTTCAATGAGCAGTTCTTC. V usage is TRBV5-1 and J usage is TRBJ2-1, with TRBD2 matching over 7 bases. Germline CDR1 and CDR2: SGHRS and YFSETQ. V was clipped by 0 bases and J by 6 bases; unmatched bases: 6. The CDR3 covers 15 residues.

This clonotype was observed at least ten times. The rearrangement joins TRBV12-3 or TRBV12-4 to TRBJ2-2; the D is unclear. CDR3 length equals 11 residues. Deletions cut 10 bases from V and 4 bases from J, with 7 bases between. The CDR3 nucleotides are TGTGCCACCCGAATCACCGGGGAGCTGTTTTTT. This codes for CATRITGELFF.

The V call is TRBV7-2, the J call TRBJ1-6; the D gene is possibly TRBD1 (5 bases). Germline lookup yields CDR1 SGHTA and CDR2 FQGNSA. The V end was cut by 2 bases, the J end by 9 bases, with 11 bases between. This CDR3 comprises 14 residues. The CDR3 bases are TGTGCCAGCAGCTTATTGGGGACTAGTTCACCCCTCCACTTT. Translating it yields CASSLLGTSSPLHF. Full variable domain (rest looked up from reference TRBV7-2 and TRBJ1-6): GAGVSQSPSNKVTEKGKDVELRCDPISGHTALYWYRQSLGQGLEFLIYFQGNSAPDKSGLPSDRFSAERTGGSVSTLTIQRTQQEDSAVYLCASSLLGTSSPLHFGNGTRLTVT.

This clonotype was observed at least ten times. The chain links TRBV5-1 to TRBJ2-7, with no clear D. The CDR3 contains 15 residues. V gave up 4 bases and J gave up 2 bases, with 16 bases separating them. CDR1 is SGHRS and CDR2 is YFSETQ in the germline V gene. CDR3 DNA: TGCGCCAGCAGCCTGGATGGTAGGCAGGCCTACGAGCAGTACTTC. It is translated as CASSLDGRQAYEQYF.

This clonotype has a handful of counts. The rearrangement uses TRBV6-5 and TRBJ1-6; 9 bases fit TRBD1. The V segment lost 4 bases and the J segment 8 bases; nucleotides outside the gene matches: 6. The germline gives CDR1 MNHEY, CDR2 SVGAGI. This CDR3 is built from 15 residues. The chain's CDR3 is CASSSRQGDYSPLHF. CDR3 DNA: TGTGCCAGCAGTTCCCGACAGGGGGATTATTCACCCCTCCACTTT.

This clonotype was seen more than once but under ten times. V usage is TRBV20-1 and J usage is TRBJ1-1, with 8 nucleotides matching TRBD1. The CDR3 totals 13 residues. The germline V gene has CDR1 DFQATT and CDR2 SNEGSKA (reference sequence). In nucleotides, the CDR3 is TGCAGCCCCCGCCTCACAGGGGGCACTGAAGCTTTCTTT. Protein sequence: CSPRLTGGTEAFF.

The chain carries TRBV20-1 and TRBJ1-4, with D perhaps matching TRBD1 (6 bases). The CDR3 runs 15 residues. CDR1 DFQATT and CDR2 SNEGSKA come from the germline V gene (reference sequence). V lost 0 bases, J lost 4 bases, and 12 bases lay in between. The CDR3 here is CSARDNRDINEKLFF. CDR3 sequence (DNA): TGCAGTGCTAGAGACAACCGGGACATTAATGAAAAACTGTTTTTT.

This chain uses TRBV7-9 with TRBJ2-2, with 7 bases lining up with TRBD1. The CDR3 is made up of 16 amino acids. V was clipped by 5 bases and J by 6 bases; unmatched bases: 12. From germline, CDR1 is SEHNR and CDR2 FQNEAQ (reference sequence). The CDR3, as DNA: TGTGCCAGCAGCCAGGGACAGCGGTTTTTTCCCGGGGAGCTGTTTTTT. Translation: CASSQGQRFFPGELFF.

The rearrangement uses TRBV5-1 and TRBJ1-1; 8 bases line up with TRBD1. Unmatched junction bases numbered 5, after V lost 3 bases and J lost 1 base. This CDR3 comprises 15 residues. From germline, CDR1 is SGHRS and CDR2 YFSETQ. The CDR3 nucleotides are TGCGCCAGCAGCTGGACAGGGCGATCGAACACTGAAGCTTTCTTT. Its translation is CASSWTGRSNTEAFF.

This clonotype has a count of ten or more. V gene TRBV12-3 or TRBV12-4 combines with J gene TRBJ2-7, with TRBD2 matching over 7 bases. Trimming took 6 bases from V and 3 from J; bases not matched to a gene: 14. The CDR3 is made up of 16 amino acids. The CDR3 protein is CASSPIQRGWGYEQYF. The CDR3 nucleotides are TGTGCCAGCAGCCCCATTCAGCGGGGATGGGGCTACGAGCAGTACTTC.

This clonotype was seen a single time. Because the CDR3 is missing its conserved closing phenylalanine or tryptophan, this is likely a read error. The DNA is left out, because the CDR3 cannot be placed on it with certainty; the CDR3 is given as TCRdb lists it. The rearrangement links TRBV7-2 to TRBJ2-5; the D segment call TRBD1 is taken from the table without a DNA check. Germline CDR1 reads SGHTA; CDR2 reads FQGNSA. The CDR3 extends over 14 residues, inclusive of both ends. The CDR3 protein is CASSHYGQQETKYL.

The sample holds many counts of this clonotype. The gene calls are TRBV7-2 and TRBJ1-2, with TRBD1 as a possible D gene (6 bases). The germline gives CDR1 SGHTA, CDR2 FQGNSA. V lost 2 bases and J 6 bases, leaving 16 bases between the germline ends. The CDR3 has 15 residues. The CDR3 protein is CASSLNLQGGDGYTF. As DNA, the CDR3 is TGTGCCAGCAGCTTAAACCTCCAAGGGGGGGATGGCTACACCTTC.

The table lists this clonotype with many counts. V and J are TRBV20-1 and TRBJ2-5, with TRBD1 matching over 8 bases. V lost 6 bases and J lost 5; bases outside the gene matches: 14. The CDR3 runs to 15 residues. Germline V gene lookup returns CDR1 DFQATT and CDR2 SNEGSKA (reference sequence). The CDR3 region has the DNA TGCAGTGCCAGGACAGGGAGTAACCAGGGGGAGACCCAGTACTTC. Encoded protein: CSARTGSNQGETQYF.

This clonotype showed up just a few times. J is TRBJ1-1 and V is TRBV29-1, with D unresolved. From germline, CDR1 is SQVTM and CDR2 ANQGSEA. This CDR3 has 11 amino acids. V lost 3 bases and J lost 1, with 3 bases in between. The CDR3 here is CSVETNTEAFF. CDR3 sequence (DNA): TGCAGCGTTGAGACGAACACTGAAGCTTTCTTT.

This clonotype was counted only a few times. V gene TRBV7-9 combines with J gene TRBJ2-7, with a weak D call TRBD1 (5 bases). V was trimmed by 1 base and J by 7 bases, leaving 11 bases between them. Germline CDR1 and CDR2: SEHNR and FQNEAQ (reference sequence). The CDR3 is 13 residues long. CDR3 sequence reads: CASSLGDQGEQYF. The CDR3 DNA follows: TGTGCCAGCAGCTTAGGGGATCAGGGAGAGCAGTACTTC. The complete variable domain, with remaining parts taken from reference TRBV7-9 and TRBJ2-7, reads DTGVSQNPRHKITKRGQNVTFRCDPISEHNRLYWYRQTLGQGPEFLTYFQNEAQLEKSRLLSDRFSAERPKGSFSTLEIQRTEQGDSAMYLCASSLGDQGEQYFGPGTRLTVT.

Comments on this clonotype: The junction and the germline gene differ at one end; a read error may be behind it. This sequence joins TRBV28 and TRBJ2-5; D remains ambiguous. The CDR3 has 15 amino acids. Germline CDR1 is MDHEN and CDR2 is SYDVKM. Here the CDR3 DNA reads TGTGCCAGCAGTTTAATTCGTGAGAGCCAAGAGACTCAGTACTTC. It is translated as CASSLIRESQETQYF.

This clonotype was found a few times. The chain employs TRBV6-6 and TRBJ2-4, with D maybe TRBD2 (6 bases). This CDR3 region has 14 residues. CDR1 and CDR2 (germline): MNHNY, SVGAGI (reference sequence). V lost 6 bases to trimming and J lost 4 bases, with 13 bases between them. CDR3: CASSSGLSKNIQYF. CDR3 nucleotide sequence: TGTGCCAGCAGCTCGGGACTGAGTAAAAACATTCAGTACTTC.

This clonotype was seen a few times. The chain couples TRBV4-2 to TRBJ2-1; 11 nucleotides line up with TRBD2. The germline V gene has CDR1 LGHNA and CDR2 YNFKEQ. Trimming took 2 bases from V and 6 from J; bases not matched to a gene: 9. This CDR3 spans 17 amino acids. The CDR3, as DNA: TGTGCCAGCAGCCAAAGGGAGGGACTAGCGGCCCTCAATGAGCAGTTCTTC. Translated, it gives CASSQREGLAALNEQFF.

V and J are TRBV6-2 or TRBV6-3 and TRBJ1-2, with TRBD1 as a possible D gene (5 bases). The V end lost 6 bases, the J end lost 3 bases, and 20 bases lay between the germline ends. The V gene's germline CDR1 is MNHEY and CDR2 SVGEGT. The CDR3 totals 16 residues. The CDR3 loop is CASRSIWGRNDYGYTF. In DNA form, the CDR3 reads TGTGCCAGCAGGTCCATATGGGGCCGAAATGACTATGGCTACACCTTC.

The V call is TRBV3-1, the J call TRBJ1-5; D is possibly TRBD1 (5 bases). The CDR3 is 15 residues long. Germline V CDR1 and CDR2: LGHDT, YNNKEL (reference sequence). V shed 2 bases and J shed 5 bases, with 13 bases lying between them. The CDR3 here is CASSQRGVYDQPQHF. In nucleotides, the CDR3 is TGTGCCAGCAGCCAACGAGGGGTCTACGATCAGCCCCAGCATTTT.